Reported below is one T cell receptor beta chain. Which antigen it targets is not known. No much larger clone is present one base from it, and per-base qualities are unavailable. This sample stems from a study of blood T cell repertoires in COVID-19 (dated by TCRdb to the early 2020s). Turning to the overall study: Collaborator samples came from the United States, Italy and Spain and covered acute and convalescent phases of COVID-19. The prospective study material was composed of cDNA or gDNA derived from T cells, B-cell-depleted T cells, or PBMCs. The dataset comprised deeply sampled blood TCRbeta repertoires from subjects exposed to, actively infected with, or recovered from COVID-19. A freely available public database, intended as a resource for researchers studying the immune response to SARS-CoV-2, is where the repertoires were released. Samples were obtained from the ongoing ImmuneRACE study (first 160 participants) and from roughly 1,300 subjects provided by 6 global collaborators. Sample metadata almost always included a de-identified subject ID, COVID-19 status, age in years and sex. Where available, HLA class I and class II types were obtained from metadata supplied by the sample provider rather than from assay-based typing. Broad study findings and their caveats: The amount of clinical and demographic metadata varied by source and participant and was provided uncurated.

The CDR3 runs 14 amino acids, cysteine and phenylalanine included. The retained sequence is limited to the CDR3, 42 bases, with the frame set at the first base. Looking up the germline V gene yields CDR1 SQVTM and CDR2 ANQGSEA. Ends trimmed: V by 6 bases, J by 4 bases; bases unmatched to a gene: 7. TCRbeta CDR3 regions were amplified from genomic DNA by means of the immunoSEQ Assay, a bias-controlled multiplex PCR. The paper's data handling went like this. The number of nucleated cells in each sample was estimated by amplification of reference gene primers within the assay. Sequence reads were collapsed and filtered to measure the absolute abundance of every unique TCRbeta CDR3 rearrangement. For each sample, productive Simpson clonality was calculated as the square root of Simpson's diversity index over productive rearrangements. TCRdb carries this immuneACCESS record with in-frame sequences only. Its versions omit some clonotypes, under half of them owing to an unresolved V gene in the studies checked, with the rest unexplained. V, J and clone size were drawn from that table, and D and trimming were deduced from the DNA. This sample holds tens of thousands of clones; 77% were observed only once. The biggest ten clones account for roughly 21% of the sample.

Each collaborating institution followed its own protocols to collect whole blood in K2EDTA tubes. For TCRbeta analysis, collaborator samples were shipped as frozen whole blood, as isolated PBMCs, or as DNA extracted from either sample type. Material: peripheral blood. This sequence uses TRBV29-1 and TRBJ1-3, with 9 bases matching TRBD1. The source is a human donor with active or convalescent COVID-19. The donor label of this sample is uncertain. The CDR3 is CSVLGQGRGNTIYF. The nucleotides are TGCAGCGTATTAGGACAGGGGCGAGGAAACACCATATATTTT. This CDR3, with the reference TRBV29-1 and TRBJ1-3 proteins standing in past its ends, gives the full variable domain SAVISQKPSRDICQRGTSLTIQCQVDSQVTMMFWYRQQPGQSLTLIATANQGSEATYESGFVIDKFPISRPNLTFSTLTVSNMSPEDSSIYLCSVLGQGRGNTIYFGEGSWLTVV.